This TCR beta chain was recorded in a study of cytomegalovirus exposure and HLA in healthy donors. CDR1 and CDR2 from the germline V gene are SGHAT and FQNNGV. Between the trimmed V and J ends, which lost 3 bases and 12 bases, there was a span of 17 bases. The CDR3 has 14 amino acids. PCR used 60 Vbeta primers and 13 Jbeta primers. Clones were read by immunoSEQ multiplex PCR, and TCRdb kept only the in-frame ones, dropping some. The table includes 220,000 or so clones, around 75% detected once. Sequencing was carried out using PBMCs. The receptor's source is a woman aged 30 to 39 in good health and CMV-seronegative. The chain uses TRBV11-2 and TRBJ1-4, with D tentatively TRBD1 (6 bases). CDR3 sequence (DNA): TGTGCCAGCAGCTTGATGGCCCAGGGGCAGGAACTGTTTTTT. Its protein product is CASSLMAQGQELFF.